The following is a T cell receptor (beta chain) sequence with its context. Antigen unknown. This specimen comes from a study of cytomegalovirus exposure and HLA in healthy donors. Broader study findings: It was only CMV serostatus that was available as immune exposure information. Follow-up analysis seemed to connect common viral pathogens with several of the most significant clusters identified. The HLA-A and HLA-B alleles of most subjects were reportedly predicted accurately from TCR beta sequences.

This CDR3 region has 18 residues. V was pared by 6 bases and J by 0 bases, with 21 bases between. Per the germline V gene, CDR1 is MNHEY and CDR2 is SMNVEV (reference sequence). The PCR made use of 60 Vbeta and 13 Jbeta primers. The protocol was immunoSEQ multiplex PCR, while the TCRdb copy is restricted to in-frame clones and leaves out a portion. The sample lists some 150,000 clones; about 77% were seen once. The chain uses TRBV27 and TRBJ1-5, with D possibly being TRBD1 (6 bases). This receptor was taken from a woman aged 45-65 years in good health and CMV-seronegative. What was sequenced was PBMCs. The CDR3 nucleotides read TGTGCCAGCAGGGCCCTGACAGGACTCTCCTATAGCAATCAGCCCCAGCATTTT. The encoded protein is CASRALTGLSYSNQPQHF.